Sequencing of this T cell receptor beta chain was carried out in a study of response to subunit inactivated influenza vaccine. Study-level results: Authors suggested seasonal influenza vaccinations each recruit few new T cells.

J was trimmed by 7 bases and V by 0 bases; bases with no gene match: 7. Germline CDR1 and CDR2: DFQATT and SNEGSKA (reference sequence). The CDR3 has 15 amino acids. A single record per CDR3 protein comes from TCRdb applying MiXCR to the RT-PCR reads. The sample lists 550,000 to 600,000 distinct CDR3 sequences; 10% to 15% were seen once. This clonotype was picked up many times. Its specificity is unknown. This material consisted of PBMCs from blood, taken on the day of vaccination. This chain connects TRBV20-1 to TRBJ2-1; 9 positions match TRBD2. The TCR sequence derives from a man in his fifties or sixties who received an inactivated influenza vaccine. CDR3 protein: CSARDPSGTGNEQFF. The CDR3 bases are TGCAGTGCTAGAGACCCTAGCGGGACGGGAAATGAGCAGTTCTTC.